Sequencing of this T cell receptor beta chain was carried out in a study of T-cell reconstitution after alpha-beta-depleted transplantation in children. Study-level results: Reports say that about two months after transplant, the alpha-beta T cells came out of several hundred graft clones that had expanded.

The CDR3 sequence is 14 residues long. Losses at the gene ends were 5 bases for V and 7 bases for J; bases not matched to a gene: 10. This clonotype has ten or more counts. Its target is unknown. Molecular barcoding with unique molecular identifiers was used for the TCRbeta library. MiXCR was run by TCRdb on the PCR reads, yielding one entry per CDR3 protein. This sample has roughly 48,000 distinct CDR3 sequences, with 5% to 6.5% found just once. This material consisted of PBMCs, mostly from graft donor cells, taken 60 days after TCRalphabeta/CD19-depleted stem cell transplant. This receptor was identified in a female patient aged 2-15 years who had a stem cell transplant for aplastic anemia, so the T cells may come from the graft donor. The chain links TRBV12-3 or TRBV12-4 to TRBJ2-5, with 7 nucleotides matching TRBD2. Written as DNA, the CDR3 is TGTGCCAGCAGTACCCTAGCGGCCAGCAGGACCCAGTACTTC. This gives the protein CASSTLAASRTQYF.